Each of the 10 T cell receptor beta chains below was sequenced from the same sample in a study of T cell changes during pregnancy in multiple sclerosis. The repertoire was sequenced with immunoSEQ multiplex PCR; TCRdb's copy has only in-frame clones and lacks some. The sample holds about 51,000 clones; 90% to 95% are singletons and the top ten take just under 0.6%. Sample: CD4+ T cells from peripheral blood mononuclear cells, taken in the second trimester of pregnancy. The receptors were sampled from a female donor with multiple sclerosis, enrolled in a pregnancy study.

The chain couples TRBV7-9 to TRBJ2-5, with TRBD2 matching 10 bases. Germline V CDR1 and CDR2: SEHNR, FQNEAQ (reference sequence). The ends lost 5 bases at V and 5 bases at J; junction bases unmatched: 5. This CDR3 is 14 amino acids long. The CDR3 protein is CASSPGTSAETQYF. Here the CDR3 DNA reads TGTGCCAGCAGCCCTGGGACTAGCGCGGAGACCCAGTACTTC.

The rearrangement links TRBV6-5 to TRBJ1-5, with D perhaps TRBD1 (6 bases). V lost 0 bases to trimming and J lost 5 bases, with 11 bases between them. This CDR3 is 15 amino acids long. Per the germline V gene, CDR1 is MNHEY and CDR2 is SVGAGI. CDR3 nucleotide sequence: TGTGCCAGCAGTTACTCGACAGGAGCGGATCAGCCCCAGCATTTT. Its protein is CASSYSTGADQPQHF.

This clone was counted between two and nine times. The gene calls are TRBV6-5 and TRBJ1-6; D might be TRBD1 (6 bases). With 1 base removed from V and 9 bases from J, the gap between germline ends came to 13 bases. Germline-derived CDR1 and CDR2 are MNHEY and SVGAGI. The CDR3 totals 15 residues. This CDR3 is CASSYLQGIRSPLHF. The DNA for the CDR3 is TGTGCCAGCAGTTACTTACAGGGTATTCGTTCACCCCTCCACTTT.

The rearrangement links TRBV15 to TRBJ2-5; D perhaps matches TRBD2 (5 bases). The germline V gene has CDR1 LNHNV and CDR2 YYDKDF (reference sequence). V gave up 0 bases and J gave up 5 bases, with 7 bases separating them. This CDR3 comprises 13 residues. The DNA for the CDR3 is TGTGCCACCAGCAGAGATCCGGGGGAGACCCAGTACTTC. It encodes CATSRDPGETQYF.

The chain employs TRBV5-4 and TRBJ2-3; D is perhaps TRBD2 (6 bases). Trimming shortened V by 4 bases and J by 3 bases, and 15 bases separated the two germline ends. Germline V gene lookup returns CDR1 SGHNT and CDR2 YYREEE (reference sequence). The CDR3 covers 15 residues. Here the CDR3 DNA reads TGTGCCAGCAGCCCGGACGGGGGTCGGACAGATACGCAGTATTTT. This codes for CASSPDGGRTDTQYF.

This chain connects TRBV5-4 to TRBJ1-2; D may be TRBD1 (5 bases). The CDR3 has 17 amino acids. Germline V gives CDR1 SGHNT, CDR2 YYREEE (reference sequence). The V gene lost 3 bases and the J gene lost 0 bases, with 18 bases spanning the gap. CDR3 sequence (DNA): TGTGCCAGCAGCTCACCCCAGGGTTACAGCGCTAACTATGGCTACACCTTC. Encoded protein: CASSSPQGYSANYGYTF.

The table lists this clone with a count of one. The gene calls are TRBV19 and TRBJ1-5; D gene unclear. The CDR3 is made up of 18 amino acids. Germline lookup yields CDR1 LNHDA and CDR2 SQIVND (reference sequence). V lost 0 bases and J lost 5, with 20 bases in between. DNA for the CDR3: TGTGCCAGTAGTATAGATCTTGGCAGAACCCCCGGAGATCAGCCCCAGCATTTT. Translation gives CASSIDLGRTPGDQPQHF.

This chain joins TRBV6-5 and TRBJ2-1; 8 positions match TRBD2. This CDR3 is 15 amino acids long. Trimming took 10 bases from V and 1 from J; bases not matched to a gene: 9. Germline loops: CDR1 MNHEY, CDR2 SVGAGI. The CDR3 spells CATSPRGGSYNEQFF. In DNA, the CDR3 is TGTGCCACCTCCCCACGGGGGGGGTCCTACAATGAGCAGTTCTTC.

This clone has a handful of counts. The CDR3 region is CASSLRPNRGTNTGELFF. CDR3 sequence (DNA): TGTGCCAGCAGCCTGCGCCCAAACAGGGGGACGAACACCGGGGAGCTGTTTTTT. V usage is TRBV4-2 and J usage is TRBJ2-2; 8 bases line up with TRBD1. Germline V gene sequence: CDR1 LGHNA, CDR2 YNFKEQ. Trimming cost V 4 bases and J 0 bases; bases outside gene matches: 10. The CDR3 extends over 18 amino acids.

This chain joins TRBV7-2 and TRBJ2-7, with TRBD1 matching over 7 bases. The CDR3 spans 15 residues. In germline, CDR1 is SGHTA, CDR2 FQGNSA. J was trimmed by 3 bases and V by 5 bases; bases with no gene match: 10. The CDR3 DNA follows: TGTGCCAGCAGCCTATACCGGGACAGCAGCTACGAGCAGTACTTC. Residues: CASSLYRDSSYEQYF.